These T cell receptor beta chains were read from a single sample in a study of shared clonotypes between healthy human individuals. Assay: immunoSEQ multiplex PCR; the TCRdb copy retains only in-frame clones and omits some. The sample yields 2 million to 2.5 million clones, around 92% seen once. Sequencing input: naive CD4+ T cells from PBMCs. The receptors stem from a man between 18 and 29 years old in good health. Some clones in this sample may be carry-over from other donors' samples. Both conserved end residues are part of each CDR3. Fields, in order: CDR3 protein, CDR3 DNA, J gene, clone size, V gene, D gene. D genes are given only for firm matches. Clone size appears in some rows only: once, few, many, or a class for an expanded clone.

CSASWQGTQYF,TGCAGTGCTAGTTGGCAGGGGACGCAGTATTTT,TRBJ2-3,-,TRBV20-1,-
CASRTSGREYEQYF,TGTGCCAGCAGGACTAGCGGGAGGGAGTACGAGCAGTACTTC,TRBJ2-7,-,TRBV28,TRBD2
CASSFHRGGNTEAFF,TGTGCCAGCAGCTTCCACAGGGGAGGGAACACTGAAGCTTTCTTT,TRBJ1-1,few,TRBV7-9,TRBD1
CASSSGGQGTEKLFF,TGTGCCAGCAGCTCGGGAGGGCAGGGTACTGAAAAACTGTTTTTT,TRBJ1-4,-,TRBV28,-
CATSRDRRSNEKLFF,TGTGCCACCAGCAGAGATAGACGGTCTAATGAAAAACTGTTTTTT,TRBJ1-4,-,TRBV15,-
CSAVQRYEQYF,TGCAGTGCTGTACAACGGTACGAGCAGTACTTC,TRBJ2-7,-,TRBV20-1,-
CATSRWGQALGYEQYF,TGTGCCACCAGCCGCTGGGGACAGGCCCTGGGCTACGAGCAGTACTTC,TRBJ2-7,-,TRBV15,TRBD1
CASSLPQGTENTGELFF,TGTGCCAGCAGCTTACCCCAGGGGACAGAAAACACCGGGGAGCTGTTTTTT,TRBJ2-2,-,TRBV7-2,TRBD1
CASSSEGNTEAFF,TGTGCCAGCAGCTCGGAGGGGAACACTGAAGCTTTCTTT,TRBJ1-1,few,TRBV2,-
CASRQGGGPSYNEQFF,TGTGCCAGCAGACAGGGGGGAGGGCCTTCTTACAATGAGCAGTTCTTC,TRBJ2-1,-,TRBV7-2,-
CASSPWTEANYGYTF,TGTGCCAGCTCACCATGGACGGAGGCCAACTATGGCTACACCTTC,TRBJ1-2,-,TRBV18,-
CASSTRGTANTEAFF,TGTGCCAGCAGCACCCGGGGGACAGCGAACACTGAAGCTTTCTTT,TRBJ1-1,-,TRBV9,TRBD1
CASSILQKNTEAFF,TGTGCCAGCAGTATCTTACAGAAGAACACTGAAGCTTTCTTT,TRBJ1-1,-,TRBV28,-
CASIKLGKSGPYNEQFF,TGTGCCAGCATCAAATTGGGTAAGAGCGGGCCCTACAATGAGCAGTTCTTC,TRBJ2-1,-,TRBV21-1,-
CASSLSGVGVWANVLTF,TGTGCCAGCAGCTTATCAGGGGTTGGGGTCTGGGCCAACGTCCTGACTTTC,TRBJ2-6,-,TRBV11-2,-
CASSPRPPTDTQYF,TGTGCCAGCAGCCCACGGCCCCCCACAGATACGCAGTATTTT,TRBJ2-3,-,TRBV9,-
CASGQDQGTEAFF,TGTGCCAGCGGCCAAGATCAGGGCACTGAAGCTTTCTTT,TRBJ1-1,-,TRBV7-9,-
CSVVGREGYEQYF,TGCAGCGTTGTAGGGCGGGAGGGTTACGAGCAGTACTTC,TRBJ2-7,-,TRBV29-1,TRBD2
CASRRTQGGYTF,TGTGCCAGCAGACGCACACAGGGAGGCTACACCTTC,TRBJ1-2,-,TRBV27,-
CASRLQGAFNYGYTF,TGTGCCAGCAGGCTACAGGGGGCCTTTAACTATGGCTACACCTTC,TRBJ1-2,-,TRBV28,TRBD1
CASSPYGGAMNTGELFF,TGCGCCAGCAGCCCCTACGGGGGAGCCATGAACACCGGGGAGCTGTTTTTT,TRBJ2-2,-,TRBV5-1,-
CASSSPGGGDTGELFF,TGTGCCAGCAGCTCTCCCGGCGGGGGAGACACCGGGGAGCTGTTTTTT,TRBJ2-2,-,TRBV7-8,TRBD2
CASSFGQLGAYEQYF,TGTGCCAGCAGCTTTGGACAGTTAGGGGCCTACGAGCAGTACTTC,TRBJ2-7,-,TRBV5-6,-
CASSQSPGGGTDTQYF,TGTGCCAGCAGCCAAAGCCCCGGGGGTGGCACAGATACGCAGTATTTT,TRBJ2-3,-,TRBV4-2,-
CATQASLLLREQYF,TGTGCCACCCAGGCCTCCTTGCTTCTTCGCGAGCAGTACTTC,TRBJ2-7,few,TRBV6-1,-
CASSSDVTSTDTQYF,TGTGCCAGCAGCTCCGACGTCACGAGCACAGATACGCAGTATTTT,TRBJ2-3,once,TRBV7-3,-
CATTGQTFGGYTF,TGTGCCACCACGGGACAAACATTTGGGGGCTACACCTTC,TRBJ1-2,once,TRBV28,-
CASSGQEFSEAFF,TGTGCCAGCAGCGGACAGGAGTTCTCGGAAGCTTTCTTT,TRBJ1-1,-,TRBV2,TRBD1
CASSPPTATLYEQYF,TGTGCCAGCTCACCACCTACCGCGACACTTTACGAGCAGTACTTC,TRBJ2-7,-,TRBV18,-
CASSFAKSVYTGELFF,TGTGCCAGCAGTTTTGCGAAATCAGTGTACACCGGGGAGCTGTTTTTT,TRBJ2-2,-,TRBV28,-
CARQQGLGYGYTF,TGTGCCAGACAACAGGGTCTAGGGTATGGCTACACCTTC,TRBJ1-2,-,TRBV2,-
CASSPPGQGRYEQYF,TGTGCCAGCTCACCGCCGGGACAGGGAAGATACGAGCAGTACTTC,TRBJ2-7,once,TRBV18,TRBD1
CASPTSGEGFVNEQFF,TGTGCGTCGCCGACTAGCGGGGAAGGATTTGTCAATGAGCAGTTCTTC,TRBJ2-1,-,TRBV30,TRBD2
CASRPGPVAVHEQFF,TGTGCCAGCAGACCAGGCCCGGTCGCCGTCCATGAGCAGTTCTTC,TRBJ2-1,-,TRBV6-5,-
CASSVALAGRGTDTQYF,TGTGCCAGCAGCGTAGCACTAGCGGGCAGAGGCACAGATACGCAGTATTTT,TRBJ2-3,-,TRBV9,TRBD2
CASSLDEGTYEQYF,TGTGCCAGCAGCCTCGACGAAGGCACCTACGAGCAGTACTTC,TRBJ2-7,once,TRBV5-4,-
CASSLWSPRAGELFF,TGTGCCAGCAGCCTCTGGTCCCCTAGGGCCGGGGAGCTGTTTTTT,TRBJ2-2,-,TRBV7-2,-
CASSLGTSYEQYF,TGTGCCAGCAGCTTAGGGACTTCCTACGAGCAGTACTTC,TRBJ2-7,-,TRBV11-3,-
CASSVGVAFYEQYF,TGTGCCAGCAGCGTAGGGGTGGCGTTCTACGAGCAGTACTTC,TRBJ2-7,once,TRBV9,-
CASSVGLLGAYEQYF,TGTGCCAGCAGCGTAGGACTTTTGGGCGCTTACGAGCAGTACTTC,TRBJ2-7,-,TRBV9,-
CASSAQSEGYGYTF,TGTGCCAGCAGCGCCCAGTCCGAAGGCTATGGCTACACCTTC,TRBJ1-2,-,TRBV7-8,-
CASSPTSGSLSYEQYF,TGTGCCAGCTCACCAACTAGCGGGAGTTTATCCTACGAGCAGTACTTC,TRBJ2-7,-,TRBV18,TRBD2
CASSSEALGGSEAFF,TGTGCCAGCAGTTCAGAGGCACTTGGAGGTTCTGAAGCTTTCTTT,TRBJ1-1,-,TRBV28,-
CASSSGQGVQPQHF,TGTGCCAGCAGTTCGGGACAGGGGGTGCAGCCCCAGCATTTT,TRBJ1-5,-,TRBV6-6,TRBD1
CASSLGRDPHTNYEQYF,TGTGCCAGCAGTTTAGGGCGGGACCCTCATACTAACTACGAGCAGTACTTC,TRBJ2-7,-,TRBV28,-
CASSLGVQLAKNIQYF,TGTGCCAGCAGCTTAGGAGTACAGCTAGCCAAAAACATTCAGTACTTC,TRBJ2-4,-,TRBV7-2,-
CASSDRTSSGELFF,TGTGCCAGCAGTGACCGTACTAGTTCCGGGGAGCTGTTTTTT,TRBJ2-2,-,TRBV6-4,-
CASSKDRQRSGANVLTF,TGTGCCAGCAGCAAGGACAGGCAGCGCTCTGGGGCCAACGTCCTGACTTTC,TRBJ2-6,-,TRBV2,TRBD1
CASSISMGDTQYF,TGTGCCAGCAGCATCAGCATGGGGGATACGCAGTATTTT,TRBJ2-3,-,TRBV11-2,-
CASSHGDRALNEQFF,TGCGCCAGCAGCCATGGGGACAGGGCCCTCAATGAGCAGTTCTTC,TRBJ2-1,-,TRBV4-1,TRBD1
CASSLGGANTEAFF,TGTGCCAGCAGCTTAGGGGGCGCGAACACTGAAGCTTTCTTT,TRBJ1-1,-,TRBV7-3,-
CASSMQDEQYF,TGTGCCAGCAGCATGCAGGACGAGCAGTACTTC,TRBJ2-7,-,TRBV7-7,-
CASSYGLYNEQFF,TGTGCCAGCAGCTACGGACTGTACAATGAGCAGTTCTTC,TRBJ2-1,-,TRBV11-3,-